The rows below give T cell receptor beta chains drawn from one sample of a study of cytomegalovirus exposure and HLA in healthy donors. Profiling relied on immunoSEQ multiplex PCR, and the TCRdb table lists in-frame clones only, not all of them. The sample shows about 140,000 clones, roughly 10% of them seen only once. The specimen was PBMCs. Receptors originate from a male donor in good health and CMV-seronegative. CDR3s include the opening cysteine and the closing phenylalanine or tryptophan. Fields, in order: CDR3 protein, CDR3 DNA, D gene, V gene, J gene, clone size. A D gene is named only where the DNA matches it firmly. The size entry is marked missing in some rows and otherwise reads once, few, many or a size class.

CASSPGQQNTEAFF,TGTGCCAGCTCACCAGGACAGCAGAACACTGAAGCTTTCTTT,-,TRBV18,TRBJ1-1,few
CASRQGRGHEQYF,TGTGCCAGCAGACAGGGCAGGGGCCACGAGCAGTACTTC,-,TRBV28,TRBJ2-7,few
CASSQDFFGVGNQPQHF,TGCGCCAGCAGCCAAGATTTCTTCGGGGTCGGCAATCAGCCCCAGCATTTT,-,TRBV4-3,TRBJ1-5,few
CASSQVEGLNTEAFF,TGCGCCAGCAGCCAAGTGGAGGGATTGAACACTGAAGCTTTCTTT,-,TRBV4-1,TRBJ1-1,few
CASSPVAGYGYTF,TGTGCCAGCAGCCCCGTGGCAGGCTATGGCTACACCTTC,-,TRBV6-5,TRBJ1-2,few
CASSQESSGRGYEQYF,TGTGCCAGCAGCCAAGAATCTAGCGGGAGAGGGTACGAGCAGTACTTC,TRBD2,TRBV4-2,TRBJ2-7,-
CASSATSFTGFYGYTF,TGTGCCAGCAGTGCGACTTCCTTCACAGGGTTCTATGGCTACACCTTC,-,TRBV25-1,TRBJ1-2,-
CASSIDRDTEAFF,TGTGCCAGTAGTATTGATCGGGACACTGAAGCTTTCTTT,-,TRBV19,TRBJ1-1,few
CAWSPGLAGVETQYF,TGTGCCTGGAGTCCAGGACTAGCGGGAGTGGAGACCCAGTACTTC,TRBD2,TRBV30,TRBJ2-5,few
CASSLVARGQETQYF,TGTGCCAGCAGCTTGGTTGCCAGGGGGCAAGAGACCCAGTACTTC,TRBD1,TRBV5-6,TRBJ2-5,-